These 19 T cell receptor beta chains share one sample of origin, sequenced in a study of blood T cell repertoires in COVID-19. Some clones are missing from TCRdb's copy, which holds only in-frame ones; the method was immunoSEQ multiplex PCR. This sample has roughly 120,000 clones, with around nine tenths found just once. Sequenced material: peripheral blood. The receptors derive from a man aged 40-55 years with acute or convalescent COVID-19.

The gene calls are TRBV18 and TRBJ2-5; D possibly corresponds to TRBD1 (6 bases). The CDR3 totals 16 residues. In germline, CDR1 is KGHSH, CDR2 LQKENI. V was shortened by 5 bases and J by 4 bases, with 20 bases between the two germline ends. The CDR3 region has the DNA TGTGCCAGCTCATCTATCCCTGGACAGAGCGGAGAGACCCAGTACTTC. Residues: CASSSIPGQSGETQYF.

The chain has TRBV19 and TRBJ2-5; D is perhaps TRBD1 (6 bases). V gave up 3 bases and J gave up 2 bases, with 7 bases separating them. The germline V gene has CDR1 LNHDA and CDR2 SQIVND (reference sequence). The CDR3 sequence is 13 residues long. The CDR3 reads CASSIGQQETQYF. In DNA, the CDR3 is TGTGCCAGTAGTATTGGACAGCAAGAGACCCAGTACTTC.

There are a few counts of this clone. The chain joins TRBV6-5 to TRBJ1-5, with D maybe TRBD1 (6 bases). CDR3 size: 13 residues. V gave up 8 bases and J gave up 4 bases, with 12 bases separating them. CDR1 and CDR2 (germline): MNHEY, SVGAGI. The CDR3 region has the DNA TGTGCCAGCGGCCCACAGGGAAATCAGCCCCAGCATTTT. This codes for CASGPQGNQPQHF.

The chain employs TRBV5-4 and TRBJ1-2; a possible D gene is TRBD1 (5 bases). Germline V gene sequence: CDR1 SGHNT, CDR2 YYREEE (reference sequence). The CDR3 is made up of 15 amino acids. V was clipped by 0 bases and J by 4 bases, with 13 bases between them. The CDR3 loop is CASSLAAGIGYGYTF. DNA for the CDR3: TGTGCCAGCAGCTTGGCTGCAGGGATCGGCTATGGCTACACCTTC.

The chain has TRBV27 and TRBJ2-1; the match to TRBD2 covers 8 bases. Germline CDR1 MNHEY, CDR2 SMNVEV (reference sequence). Losses at the gene ends were 3 bases for V and 7 bases for J; bases not matched to a gene: 8. This CDR3 is built from 15 residues. The CDR3 protein is CASSFLAGGRNEQFF. The CDR3 region has the DNA TGTGCCAGCAGTTTTTTGGCGGGAGGTCGGAATGAGCAGTTCTTC.

This clone has just one count. The chain recombines TRBV7-8 with TRBJ1-1; TRBD1 aligns across 7 bases. Germline trimming cut 1 base from V and 4 bases from J; bases unmatched to any gene: 3. The length of the CDR3 is 14 residues. Germline V gene lookup returns CDR1 SGHVS and CDR2 FQNEAQ. CDR3 DNA: TGTGCCAGCAGCTTAGGACAGGGAAGCACTGAAGCTTTCTTT. Translated: CASSLGQGSTEAFF. The full variable domain, with the rest looked up from reference TRBV7-8 and TRBJ1-1, is GAGVSQSPRYKVAKRGQDVALRCDPISGHVSLFWYQQALGQGPEFLTYFQNEAQLDKSGLPSDRFFAERPEGSVSTLKIQRTQQEDSAVYLCASSLGQGSTEAFFGQGTRLTVV.

This clone showed up just once. The chain carries TRBV5-8 and TRBJ1-5; D is perhaps TRBD1 (6 bases). Germline V CDR1 and CDR2: SGHTS, YDEGEE. This CDR3 is 15 amino acids long. V shed 1 base and J shed 6 bases, with 14 bases lying between them. The CDR3 protein is CASSLRGGGGQPQHF. Here the CDR3 DNA reads TGTGCCAGCAGCTTGAGGGGCGGGGGCGGTCAGCCCCAGCATTTT.

The chain recombines TRBV5-8 with TRBJ1-5; the D gene is possibly TRBD1 (5 bases). The CDR3 length is 19 residues. Germline V gives CDR1 SGHTS, CDR2 YDEGEE. Trimming cost V 1 base and J 7 bases, with 27 bases left between them. CDR3 sequence reads: CASSLSGIGKVSDGQPQHF. CDR3 DNA sequence: TGTGCCAGCAGCTTGTCAGGGATCGGCAAAGTCTCGGACGGGCAGCCCCAGCATTTT.

This clone was counted once. The chain recombines TRBV7-2 with TRBJ2-7; 8 bases are shared with TRBD1. This CDR3 has 14 residues. Germline V gene sequence: CDR1 SGHTA, CDR2 FQGNSA. Germline trimming cut 1 base from V and 6 bases from J; bases unmatched to any gene: 5. The CDR3 protein is CASSLGRTGLEQYF. The CDR3 region has the DNA TGTGCCAGCAGCTTAGGGAGGACAGGGCTCGAGCAGTACTTC.

The V call is TRBV3-1 (or the pseudogene TRBV3-2), the J call TRBJ2-5, with TRBD2 identical over 15 bases. Trimming removed 4 bases from V and 3 bases from J; junction bases left unmatched: 3. The CDR3 runs 16 residues. The germline gives CDR1 LGHDT, CDR2 YNNKEL (reference sequence). This CDR3 is CASSPRTSGGEETQYF. The DNA of the CDR3 is TGTGCCAGCAGCCCTAGGACTAGCGGGGGGGAAGAGACCCAGTACTTC.

The chain carries TRBV9 and TRBJ1-1, with TRBD1 as a possible D gene (5 bases). The ends were cut back, 4 bases at V and 3 bases at J, with 19 bases in the middle. CDR1 is SGDLS, CDR2 YYNGEE, per germline. The CDR3 totals 16 residues. As DNA, the CDR3 is TGTGCCAGCAGCCTTAGGACGGGACTGGGGGACACTGAAGCTTTCTTT. This translates into CASSLRTGLGDTEAFF.

This rearrangement joins TRBV9 to TRBJ2-1; D gene uncertain. Trimming pared 2 bases from V and 5 bases from J, leaving 8 bases between. This CDR3 is built from 13 residues. Germline loops: CDR1 SGDLS, CDR2 YYNGEE. The CDR3 region has the DNA TGTGCCAGCAGCGTCCCTCCGGACAATGAGCAGTTCTTC. Amino acid sequence: CASSVPPDNEQFF.

The rearrangement links TRBV19 to TRBJ2-1, with 7 bases identical to TRBD2. Trimming removed 8 bases from V and 5 bases from J; junction bases left unmatched: 12. The CDR3 runs 15 residues. Per the germline V gene, CDR1 is LNHDA and CDR2 is SQIVND (reference sequence). The CDR3 nucleotides are TGTGCCAGTCGGCTGACTAGCTTGGGGGACAATGAGCAGTTCTTC. It specifies CASRLTSLGDNEQFF.

The chain recombines TRBV11-2 with TRBJ2-1; 10 bases fit TRBD1. The V gene end was trimmed by 5 bases and the J gene end by 7 bases; junction bases not matched to a gene: 8. The CDR3 covers 15 residues. Germline V lookup: CDR1 SGHAT, CDR2 FQNNGV. The CDR3 nucleotides are TGTGCCAGCAGCCCTACTCCGGACAGGGGGAATGAGCAGTTCTTC. Its translation: CASSPTPDRGNEQFF.

The rearrangement links TRBV9 to TRBJ1-1, with 10 bases fitting TRBD1. Losses at the gene ends were 4 bases for V and 5 bases for J; bases not matched to a gene: 5. CDR1 and CDR2 (germline): SGDLS, YYNGEE. CDR3 length: 14 amino acids. The CDR3 sequence: CASSPTGGATEAFF. DNA of the CDR3: TGTGCCAGCAGCCCGACAGGGGGCGCGACTGAAGCTTTCTTT. Supplemented by reference TRBV9 and TRBJ1-1, the full variable domain reads DSGVTQTPKHLITATGQRVTLRCSPRSGDLSVYWYQQSLDQGLQFLIQYYNGEERAKGNILERFSAQQFPDLHSELNLSSLELGDSALYFCASSPTGGATEAFFGQGTRLTVV.

The J gene is TRBJ2-7, the V gene TRBV7-8; D is possibly TRBD1 (6 bases). Germline V lookup: CDR1 SGHVS, CDR2 FQNEAQ. The CDR3 is 14 amino acids. Trimming took 5 bases from V and 0 from J, leaving 11 bases between them. CDR3 protein: CASSREGVSYEQYF. The CDR3 DNA is TGTGCCAGCAGCCGCGAGGGGGTCTCCTACGAGCAGTACTTC. The full variable domain, rest sourced from reference TRBV7-8 and TRBJ2-7, is GAGVSQSPRYKVAKRGQDVALRCDPISGHVSLFWYQQALGQGPEFLTYFQNEAQLDKSGLPSDRFFAERPEGSVSTLKIQRTQQEDSAVYLCASSREGVSYEQYFGPGTRLTVT.

This rearrangement joins TRBV2 to TRBJ1-1, with D uncertain. Germline V CDR1 and CDR2: SNHLY, FYNNEI. V was trimmed by 0 bases and J by 0 bases, leaving 8 bases between them. The length of the CDR3 is 15 residues. As DNA, the CDR3 is TGTGCCAGCAGTGAAGCACGCAGTCTGAACACTGAAGCTTTCTTT. Protein: CASSEARSLNTEAFF. The full variable domain, completed using reference TRBV2 and TRBJ1-1, is EPEVTQTPSHQVTQMGQEVILRCVPISNHLYFYWYRQILGQKVEFLVSFYNNEISEKSEIFDDQFSVERPDGSNFTLKIRSTKLEDSAMYFCASSEARSLNTEAFFGQGTRLTVV.

This rearrangement joins TRBV7-9 to TRBJ1-2; D might be TRBD1 (6 bases). The germline gives CDR1 SEHNR, CDR2 FQNEAQ (reference sequence). Between the trimmed V and J ends, which lost 1 base and 4 bases, there was a span of 10 bases. The CDR3 totals 14 residues. The chain's CDR3 is CASSLEPGAYGYTF. Written as DNA, the CDR3 is TGTGCCAGCAGCTTAGAACCAGGGGCCTATGGCTACACCTTC.

J is TRBJ1-1 and V is TRBV7-8; 9 bases agree with TRBD1. Germline V gene data show CDR1 as SGHVS and CDR2 as FQNEAQ. There are 16 residues in the CDR3. V trimming: 3 bases; J trimming: 2 bases; junction bases outside the gene matches: 7. For the CDR3, the DNA is TGTGCCAGCAGCTTCTTACAGGGGGCCGCCAACACTGAAGCTTTCTTT. Protein product: CASSFLQGAANTEAFF.